This paragraph reports one TCR beta chain. Antigen specificity is unknown. The entry originates in a study of CD8 T cells in Susac syndrome. Notes on the study in general: The number of individuals included in the study's TCR sequencing and HLA analysis was acknowledged as relatively small.

Reverse transcription used roughly 0.45 to 1 ug RNA and random hexamers. TCRdb used MiXCR to reprocess the immunoSEQ multiplex PCR reads, holding one entry per CDR3 protein. Of a few hundred thousand distinct CDR3 sequences detected, approximately 89% appear once; the ten largest clones hold approximately 0.18%. CD8+ and CD4+ T cells from blood underwent TCR beta sequencing, which was carried out in a high-throughput format. The V gene's germline CDR1 is MDHEN and CDR2 SYDVKM. The CDR3 length is 14 residues. The V end lost 5 bases, the J end lost 0 bases, and 7 bases lay between the germline ends. The sample taken for sequencing was CD8+ T cells from PBMCs. The V call is TRBV28, the J call TRBJ1-4; TRBD1 is a possible D gene (5 bases). This TCR derives from a human donor with multiple sclerosis. The CDR3 DNA sequence: TGTGCCAGCAGTCCGGGGCCAACTAATGAAAAACTGTTTTTT. This gives the protein CASSPGPTNEKLFF.